These 19 T cell receptor beta chains were sequenced from one sample in a study of cytomegalovirus exposure and HLA in healthy donors. The study ran its PCR with 60 Vbeta and 13 Jbeta primers. TCRdb's table, derived via immunoSEQ multiplex PCR, lists solely in-frame clones and lacks some. The table has about 160,000 clones, approximately 80% seen once. Sequencing input: PBMCs. The receptor set was obtained from a woman in her thirties in good health and CMV-seropositive.

The gene calls are TRBV15 and TRBJ2-3, with 10 bases fitting TRBD2. The CDR3 covers 19 residues. Germline values: CDR1 LNHNV, CDR2 YYDKDF (reference sequence). Trimming removed 4 bases from V and 0 bases from J; junction bases left unmatched: 13. The CDR3 nucleotides are TGTGCCACCAGCACCGCACTAGCGGGGAGAAGGTCTAGCACAGATACGCAGTATTTT. Its translation is CATSTALAGRRSSTDTQYF.

This clone was recorded a few times. The chain couples TRBV7-9 to TRBJ1-2; D unclear. Germline V gene data show CDR1 as SEHNR and CDR2 as FQNEAQ (reference sequence). The CDR3 extends over 12 amino acids. The ends were cut back, 5 bases at V and 4 bases at J, with 8 bases in the middle. The CDR3 DNA reads as TGTGCCAGCAGCGAGAGTTCCTATGGCTACACCTTC. Its protein is CASSESSYGYTF. Full variable domain (remainder filled in from reference TRBV7-9 and TRBJ1-2): DTGVSQNPRHKITKRGQNVTFRCDPISEHNRLYWYRQTLGQGPEFLTYFQNEAQLEKSRLLSDRFSAERPKGSFSTLEIQRTEQGDSAMYLCASSESSYGYTFGSGTRLTVV.

The chain is built from TRBV2 and TRBJ1-1; the D gene is possibly TRBD1 (5 bases). In germline, CDR1 is SNHLY, CDR2 FYNNEI. The CDR3 has 15 residues. V dropped 3 bases and J dropped 8 bases, with 19 bases sitting between them. Written as DNA, the CDR3 is TGTGCCAGCAGTGAGGGGCAGGGCTGGGTTATGGAAGCTTTCTTT. Protein sequence: CASSEGQGWVMEAFF.

This chain joins TRBV7-9 and TRBJ2-7; 9 nucleotides match TRBD1. The CDR3 runs 17 residues. The J segment lost 4 bases and the V segment lost 5 bases, leaving 15 bases of the junction unmatched. The germline CDR1 and CDR2 sequences are SEHNR and FQNEAQ (reference sequence). This chain's CDR3 is CASSQDPPGQGWYEQYF. The DNA for the CDR3 is TGTGCCAGCAGCCAAGATCCACCGGGACAGGGTTGGTACGAGCAGTACTTC.

This clone was observed a few times. The chain uses TRBV25-1 and TRBJ1-1; D may be TRBD1 (6 bases). This CDR3 region has 13 residues. Trimming pared 4 bases from V and 2 bases from J, leaving 8 bases between. Germline CDR1 and CDR2: MGHDK and SYGVNS. The CDR3 nucleotides read TGTGCCAGCAGTGTACAGGGAAACACTGAAGCTTTCTTT. Amino acids: CASSVQGNTEAFF.

The chain carries TRBV7-8 and TRBJ1-1, with a tentative D call TRBD1 (5 bases). In germline, CDR1 is SGHVS, CDR2 FQNEAQ. V lost 5 bases and J 3 bases, leaving 13 bases between the germline ends. The CDR3 sequence is 14 residues long. CDR3 loop: CASSPGDRYTEAFF. For the CDR3, the DNA is TGTGCCAGCAGCCCGGGGGACCGCTACACTGAAGCTTTCTTT.

This clone showed up just a few times. This chain joins TRBV14 and TRBJ2-7; 11 positions agree with TRBD2. The V segment lost 1 base and the J segment 3 bases; nucleotides outside the gene matches: 8. Germline V gives CDR1 SGHDN, CDR2 FVKESK. This CDR3 has 17 amino acids. CDR3 nucleotides: TGTGCCAGCAGCCAAGGTGTGCTAGCGGGGGGAGACTACGAGCAGTACTTC. Encoded protein: CASSQGVLAGGDYEQYF.

V gene TRBV7-3 combines with J gene TRBJ2-1; weak D call: TRBD1 (5 bases). The germline V gene encodes CDR1 SGHTA and CDR2 FQGTGA. Trimming took 5 bases from V and 0 from J, leaving 17 bases between them. This CDR3 is built from 17 residues. The CDR3 bases are TGTGCCAGCAGCCCCCTGCAGGGAAGTCGCTCCTACAATGAGCAGTTCTTC. This translates into CASSPLQGSRSYNEQFF.

The gene calls are TRBV9 and TRBJ2-6, with D perhaps matching TRBD1 (6 bases). The ends were cut back, 2 bases at V and 3 bases at J, with 9 bases in the middle. The germline gives CDR1 SGDLS, CDR2 YYNGEE. CDR3 length: 15 residues. DNA of the CDR3: TGTGCCAGCAGCGTGGCCAGGGGTGGGGCCAACGTCCTGACTTTC. Its protein is CASSVARGGANVLTF.

This clone was seen more than once but under ten times. The chain is built from TRBV6-5 and TRBJ2-2; 8 bases map to TRBD1. The germline gives CDR1 MNHEY, CDR2 SVGAGI. This CDR3 contains 15 residues. Germline trimming cut 6 bases from V and 7 bases from J; bases unmatched to any gene: 10. CDR3 DNA: TGTGCCAGCAGCCAATGGGACAGGAGGAGCGGGGAGCTGTTTTTT. It translates to CASSQWDRRSGELFF.

V gene TRBV11-2 combines with J gene TRBJ2-5; no clear D gene. The CDR3 is 14 residues long. CDR1 SGHAT and CDR2 FQNNGV come from the germline V gene. V lost 0 bases to trimming and J lost 5 bases, with 10 bases between them. The CDR3 sequence is CASSLDVTGETQYF. CDR3 nucleotides: TGTGCCAGCAGCTTAGATGTGACTGGGGAGACCCAGTACTTC. Complete variable domain (other parts from reference TRBV11-2 and TRBJ2-5): EAGVAQSPRYKIIEKRQSVAFWCNPISGHATLYWYQQILGQGPKLLIQFQNNGVVDDSQLPKDRFSAERLKGVDSTLKIQPAKLEDSAVYLCASSLDVTGETQYFGPGTRLLVL.

This clone appeared a few times. The chain carries TRBV13 and TRBJ1-2; possible D gene TRBD1, 5 bases. The CDR3 extends over 17 amino acids. Germline V CDR1 and CDR2: PRHDT, FYEKMQ (reference sequence). V lost 5 bases to trimming and J lost 1 base, with 20 bases between them. The CDR3 coding sequence is TGTGCCAGCAGCCCGGTTTTTAGTAGACAGATTAACTATGGCTACACCTTC. Its translation: CASSPVFSRQINYGYTF.

This clone was observed a handful of times. CDR3: CASSLVVQGSNEQYF. CDR3 DNA: TGCGCCAGCAGCTTGGTTGTACAGGGGAGTAACGAGCAGTACTTC. V and J are TRBV5-1 and TRBJ2-7, with 7 bases aligning to TRBD1. J gave up 5 bases and V 0 bases, and 8 bases lay outside the gene matches. The germline gives CDR1 SGHRS, CDR2 YFSETQ. This CDR3 is built from 15 residues. The whole variable domain, filled in from reference TRBV5-1 and TRBJ2-7, reads KAGVTQTPRYLIKTRGQQVTLSCSPISGHRSVSWYQQTPGQGLQFLFEYFSETQRNKGNFPGRFSGRQFSNSRSEMNVSTLELGDSALYLCASSLVVQGSNEQYFGPGTRLTVT.

The J gene is TRBJ2-7, the V gene TRBV11-3, with 9 positions matching TRBD2. The length of the CDR3 is 14 residues. V trimming: 4 bases; J trimming: 7 bases; junction bases outside the gene matches: 8. Germline V CDR1 and CDR2: SGHNT, YENEEA. CDR3 residues: CASSSGGGAREQYF. As DNA, the CDR3 is TGTGCCAGCAGCTCTGGCGGGGGGGCCCGGGAGCAGTACTTC.

The chain links TRBV7-9 to TRBJ1-2; the match to TRBD1 covers 10 bases. The trim removed 4 bases at V and 8 bases at J, leaving 10 bases unmatched. CDR1 is SEHNR and CDR2 is FQNEAQ in the germline V gene (reference sequence). The CDR3 runs 15 residues. This CDR3 is CASSWTGGRSGGYTF. The CDR3 DNA reads as TGTGCCAGCAGCTGGACAGGGGGGAGATCTGGAGGCTACACCTTC.

The CDR3 loop is CAWSNGVSYEQYF. In DNA form, the CDR3 reads TGTGCCTGGAGTAACGGGGTCTCCTACGAGCAGTACTTC. The V gene is TRBV30, the J gene TRBJ2-7; possible D gene TRBD2, 5 bases. This CDR3 comprises 13 residues. V shed 2 bases and J shed 0 bases, with 8 bases lying between them. CDR1 and CDR2 from the germline V gene are GTSNPN and SVGIG (reference sequence). Full variable domain (rest looked up from reference TRBV30 and TRBJ2-7): SQTIHQWPATLVQPVGSPLSLECTVEGTSNPNLYWYRQAAGRGLQLLFYSVGIGQISSEVPQNLSASRPQDRQFILSSKKLLLSDSGFYLCAWSNGVSYEQYFGPGTRLTVT.

The genes are TRBV13 and TRBJ1-4, with 8 bases fitting TRBD1. CDR1 and CDR2 from the germline V gene are PRHDT and FYEKMQ (reference sequence). This CDR3 contains 20 residues. Unmatched junction bases numbered 15, after V lost 0 bases and J lost 3 bases. CDR3 loop: CASSLGPKMDRAGANEKLFF. CDR3 in DNA: TGTGCCAGCAGCTTAGGCCCTAAGATGGACAGGGCCGGAGCTAATGAAAAACTGTTTTTT.

This clone has only one observation. This rearrangement joins TRBV9 to TRBJ2-3, with 7 bases aligning to TRBD2. This CDR3 spans 16 amino acids. Trimming removed 0 bases from V and 6 bases from J; junction bases left unmatched: 10. Per the germline V gene, CDR1 is SGDLS and CDR2 is YYNGEE. The CDR3 nucleotides read TGTGCCAGCAGCGTAGGGCTTTGGGGGGGGATGGATACGCAGTATTTT. Amino acids: CASSVGLWGGMDTQYF.

The chain recombines TRBV28 with TRBJ1-2; maybe TRBD1 (5 bases). Trimming removed 4 bases from V and 6 bases from J, with 15 bases in between. The CDR3 is 14 residues long. Germline lookup yields CDR1 MDHEN and CDR2 SYDVKM. DNA of the CDR3: TGTGCCAGCAGTTCCATAGGGGAAGATGATGGCTACACCTTC. This sequence encodes CASSSIGEDDGYTF.